These 7 T cell receptor beta chains were all obtained from the same sample, sequenced in a study of blood T cell repertoires in COVID-19 (dated by TCRdb to between 2020 and 2021). Library method: the immunoSEQ multiplex PCR assay. TCRdb retrieved this table from immuneACCESS and kept in-frame rearrangements only. Not all clones are present; in checked studies, unresolved V genes account for under half, and no reason is known for the remainder. The sample table holds 130,000 to 150,000 clones, of which roughly 86% were seen once. About 2.3% of the sample comes from the top ten. Sequencing was performed on peripheral blood. All receptors derive from a human donor in a cohort sampled during active COVID-19.

The chain couples TRBV5-1 to TRBJ2-5; TRBD2 matches 11 bases. The germline CDR1 and CDR2 sequences are SGHRS and YFSETQ. V lost 4 bases to trimming and J lost 2 bases; unmatched junction nucleotides: 7. This CDR3 is 16 amino acids long. The chain's CDR3 is CASSLGTSGPQETQYF. In DNA, the CDR3 is TGCGCCAGCAGCCTGGGGACTAGCGGACCGCAAGAGACCCAGTACTTC.

This chain joins TRBV15 and TRBJ1-5; D not resolved. Germline CDR1 and CDR2: LNHNV and YYDKDF (reference sequence). The CDR3 covers 14 residues. Trimming took 1 base from V and 1 from J, leaving 5 bases between them. This chain's CDR3 is CATSRVRSNQPQHF. In nucleotides, the CDR3 is TGTGCCACCAGCAGAGTACGGAGCAATCAGCCCCAGCATTTT.

The chain recombines TRBV5-1 with TRBJ1-1; 7 bases are a match to TRBD1. This CDR3 is built from 17 residues. Germline CDR1 and CDR2: SGHRS and YFSETQ. V dropped 0 bases and J dropped 0; count of bases not matched to a gene: 8. In nucleotides, the CDR3 is TGCGCCAGCAGCTTGGCAGGGGGAGCCTACATGAACACTGAAGCTTTCTTT. Protein sequence: CASSLAGGAYMNTEAFF. The variable domain in full, completed from reference TRBV5-1 and TRBJ1-1, reads KAGVTQTPRYLIKTRGQQVTLSCSPISGHRSVSWYQQTPGQGLQFLFEYFSETQRNKGNFPGRFSGRQFSNSRSEMNVSTLELGDSALYLCASSLAGGAYMNTEAFFGQGTRLTVV.

The chain recombines TRBV4-3 with TRBJ2-7, with 8 nucleotides matching TRBD1. The ends lost 0 bases at V and 2 bases at J; junction bases unmatched: 12. This CDR3 contains 18 residues. CDR1 LGHNA and CDR2 YSLEER come from the germline V gene. CDR3: CASSQDLSTGGLTYEQYF. The DNA for the CDR3 is TGCGCCAGCAGCCAAGACCTCTCCACAGGGGGTCTTACCTACGAGCAGTACTTC.

The chain employs TRBV6-2 or TRBV6-3 and TRBJ2-7, with D hard to call. Trimming shortened V by 0 bases and J by 3 bases, and 9 bases separated the two germline ends. The CDR3 consists of 14 residues. In germline, CDR1 is MNHEY, CDR2 SVGEGT. In DNA, the CDR3 is TGTGCCAGCAGTTACTCGGCTAGTGGCTACGAGCAGTACTTC. The encoded protein is CASSYSASGYEQYF.

This chain joins TRBV4-2 and TRBJ1-6, with 10 positions matching TRBD1. The junction had 13 bases not matched to a gene; V was cut back by 2 bases and J by 6 bases. This CDR3 has 19 amino acids. In germline, CDR1 is LGHNA, CDR2 YNFKEQ. CDR3 in amino acids: CASSQYFPGQGSGNSPLHF. In nucleotides, the CDR3 is TGTGCCAGCAGCCAATATTTTCCGGGACAGGGGTCCGGTAATTCACCCCTCCACTTT.

This clone was observed a few times. The rearrangement uses TRBV10-2 and TRBJ2-1, with D uncertain. Deletions cut 0 bases from V and 3 bases from J, with 6 bases between. The CDR3 contains 14 residues. Germline V gene sequence: CDR1 WSHSY, CDR2 SAAADI. In DNA, the CDR3 is TGCGCCAGCAGTGAGTCGGGCAGCTACAATGAGCAGTTCTTC. It yields the protein CASSESGSYNEQFF.